This note documents a single T cell receptor (beta chain) sequence. This clone's antigen is unknown. Per-base quality was not reported, and no clone a single base away is much larger than it. The data stem from a study of T cells after posttransplantation cyclophosphamide (dated by TCRdb to 2015 to 2016). Some background on the complete study: T cell repertoire reconstitution was tracked by TRB sequencing after myeloablative bone marrow transplantation in which posttransplantation cyclophosphamide was used as GVHD prophylaxis. Samples from approximately 40 PTCy-treated patients and under 20 related bone marrow donors of those patients were subjected to antigen receptor sequencing. Public TRB sequences were searched against a database of over 3,500 sequences associated with responses to pathogens, tumor antigens, self-antigens and alloantigens. Because TRA and TRB clonality correlated tightly in fewer than ten samples, the subsequent TCR analyses were limited to TRB only. Blood from all 35 or so PTCy patients with 1-year posttransplant specimens was subjected to TRB sequencing. Up to about 3 additional blood samples from 2 to 5.2 years after transplant were also TRB-sequenced in 3 patients, as was pretransplant blood from 4 patients. Study-wide findings and limitations: The TRB repertoires of T cells infiltrating skin or the GI tract showed only limited overlap with the TRB repertoires found in blood. Across roughly 49 patients, TRB clonality was highly associated with recipient CMV seropositivity and CMV reactivation, and diversity in PTCy patients was similar to diversity in CNI/methotrexate controls. Donor-recipient similarity was low at 1-2 months but increased during the first year, and donor CD8+ memory clones often dominated later blood repertoires.

Genomic DNA was the input for TRB sequencing, which was run either with the immunoSEQ assay at survey resolution or with the hsTCRB kit. The study's processing was this. Initial read processing used immunoSEQ software, and repertoire analyses used the LymphoSeq R package. Clonality was computed as 1 minus normalized Shannon entropy, and a Gini coefficient was also calculated for each TRB dataset. Phenotypes of unsorted samples were inferred by mapping TRB sequences from sorted subsets of the recipient or donor onto unsorted samples of the same recipient. TCRdb carries this immuneACCESS record with in-frame sequences only. Its versions omit some clonotypes, under half of them owing to an unresolved V gene in the studies checked, with the rest unexplained. The V and J calls and clone size were taken over from that table, and D and trimming were inferred from the DNA. Recorded for this sample are about 16,000 clones; roughly 92% of them occurred a single time. The ten top clones hold 0.5% to 0.55% of the sample.

The treatment or condition label corresponds to: high-dose cyclophosphamide on days +3 and +4 as single-agent GVHD prophylaxis. PTCy patients received busulfan and fludarabine conditioning, a related or unrelated marrow graft, and cyclophosphamide on days +3 and +4. The PTCy-treated patients were drawn from a prospective, multi-institutional clinical trial. Mononuclear cells from peripheral blood and bone marrow were separated by Ficoll-Hypaque density centrifugation and then cryopreserved. CD4+ and CD8+ T cells, including naive and memory subsets, were sorted by FACS using a FACSAria II. CDR1 SGHRS and CDR2 YFSETQ were looked up in the germline V gene. Reading from cysteine to phenylalanine, the CDR3 counts 15 amino acids. Only CDR3 DNA is held: 45 bases, read in frame from base 1. V has 4 bases trimmed and J has 1 base trimmed; junction bases matching no gene number 6.

The rearranged chain carries TRBV5-1 and TRBJ2-3, and TRBD1 aligns with 7 junction nucleotides. The sequence was collected from a male patient aged 60-69 years who received an allogeneic stem cell transplant from a related donor and was CMV-positive. Some T cells may have been brought in with the graft after a transplant. This specimen was CD4+ T cells sorted from blood, taken after allogeneic stem cell transplant with posttransplant cyclophosphamide. The nucleotide sequence reads as follows: TGCGCCAGCAGCCTACAGGGGCACGGCACAGATACGCAGTATTTT. Translated, this is CASSLQGHGTDTQYF.